Shown below are 30 T cell receptor beta chains from a single sample sequenced in a study of CD8+ T cells in alopecia areata. The authors extracted RNA and reverse transcribed it into cDNA as the sequencing template. Sequenced by immunoSEQ multiplex PCR; TCRdb stores in-frame clones only, minus some. Listed for the sample are some 110,000 clones, none seen a single time. The sequencing input was lesional skin. The receptors derive from a C3H/HeJ mouse with alopecia areata. Strain haplotype (MHC): H2-k.

This clone was counted only a few times. Gene labels here are mouse ones. The read ends 4 residues shy of where the CDR3 ends; the end is completed using the germline J gene. The J gene is TRBJ2-4, the V gene TRBV19, with TRBD2 matching 9 bases. Germline V lookup: CDR1 FNHDT, CDR2 SITEND (reference sequence). CDR3 size: 14 residues. CDR3 bases read: TGTGCCAGCAGTATGTGGGGGGGCGAAAAC. Translating gives CASSMWGGEN. The whole CDR3 protein is CASSMWGGENTLYF.

This clone was counted only a few times. Mouse gene names apply. The observed sequence ends 4 residues before the CDR3 terminus, with the missing tail filled in from the germline J gene. The genes are TRBV17 and TRBJ1-2, with 10 positions matching TRBD1. V was pared by 3 bases and J by 2 bases, with 0 bases of the junction left unmatched. CDR1 is MNHDT, CDR2 YYDKIL, per germline. The CDR3 loop spans 14 amino acids. Partial CDR3 DNA: TGTGCTAGCAGTAGGGACAGGGGGAACTCC. It encodes CASSRDRGNS. The full-length CDR3 reads as CASSRDRGNSDYTF.

With regard to this clone: The DNA translation disagrees with the TCRdb protein at residue 12, so the protein in this description comes from the DNA. The gene symbols are mouse symbols. The observed sequence ends 3 residues before the CDR3 terminus, with the missing tail filled in from the germline J gene. V is TRBV1 and J is TRBJ1-3; weak D call: TRBD1 (6 bases). V gave up 4 bases and J gave up 0 bases, with 10 bases separating them. The CDR3 has 15 residues. Germline V lookup: CDR1 NSQYPW, CDR2 LRSPGD (reference sequence). This CDR3 is CTCSGGTHSGNTLYF. The CDR3 DNA, read in part, is TGCACCTGCAGTGGGGGGACACATTCTGGAAATACG. Full variable domain (outside the CDR3, taken from reference TRBV1 and TRBJ1-3): VTLLEQNPRWRLVPRGQAVNLRCILKNSQYPWMSWYQQDLQKQLQWLFTLRSPGDKEVKSLPGADYLATRVTDTELRLQVANMSQGRTLYCTCSGGTHSGNTLYFGEGSRLIVV.

This clone has more than one count but fewer than ten. Gene and germline names: mouse. The observed sequence ends 4 residues before the CDR3 terminus, with the missing tail filled in from the germline J gene. This chain links TRBV13-3 with TRBJ1-1; D gene unclear. Trimming pared 4 bases from V and 1 base from J, leaving 8 bases between. The CDR3 runs to 13 residues. Germline assignment: CDR1 NNHDY and CDR2 SYVADS. Partial CDR3 DNA: TGTGCCAGCAGTTTTGACAAAAACACA. It translates to CASSFDKNT. The whole CDR3 sequence is CASSFDKNTEVFF.

In this sample, this clone turned up many times. Gene names denote mouse genes. Read coverage stops 4 residues before the CDR3 terminus; the germline J gene supplies the remainder. This chain links TRBV13-3 with TRBJ2-1; D not resolved. CDR1 and CDR2 from the germline V gene are NNHDY and SYVADS. Deletions cut 0 bases from V and 3 bases from J, with 10 bases between. This CDR3 has 15 amino acids. CDR3 sequence reads: CASSDEAEGYAEQFF. The covered CDR3 bases are TGTGCCAGCAGTGATGAGGCAGAGGGCTATGCT.

A few counts support this clone. Any gene name here is a mouse gene name. The read ends 4 residues shy of where the CDR3 ends; the end is completed using the germline J gene. The V and J genes are TRBV1 and TRBJ2-7, with D hard to call. Germline CDR1 and CDR2: NSQYPW and LRSPGD (reference sequence). The CDR3 is made up of 14 amino acids. CDR3 DNA (partial): TGCACCTGCAGTGCAGATGGTAGAAAATAT. This codes for CTCSADGRKY. The entire CDR3 protein is CTCSADGRKYEQYF.

In the case of this clone: The gene symbols are mouse symbols. The read stops 4 residues short of the end of the CDR3; the missing end is completed from the germline J gene. J is TRBJ2-7 and V is TRBV13-3; the match to TRBD1 covers 9 bases. Germline V gives CDR1 NNHDY, CDR2 SYVADS. This CDR3 is built from 12 residues. The CDR3 region is CASSGTGNEQYF. The DNA read from the CDR3 is TGTGCCTCCTCCGGGACAGGGAAT.

In the case of this clone: TCRdb and the translated DNA give different amino acids at residue 10; the protein presented here is the one translated from the DNA. Here the gene names and germline are mouse. The CDR3 reads CASSINRGSPLYF. Partial CDR3 DNA: TGTGCCAGCAGTATTAACAGGGGTTCGCCC. V and J are TRBV19 and TRBJ1-6, with TRBD1 matching over 7 bases. The DNA ends 3 residues before the CDR3 does, and the rest of the CDR3 is filled in from the germline J gene. TRBJ1-6 is an ORF, with its function uncertain. Trimming cost V 2 bases and J 9 bases; bases outside gene matches: 2. The CDR3 loop spans 13 amino acids. Germline loops: CDR1 FNHDT, CDR2 SITEND (reference sequence).

With regard to this clone: At residue 13, the DNA translation does not agree with TCRdb's protein; the protein displayed here is the one encoded by the DNA. The gene symbols are mouse symbols. The missing CDR3 end, 3 residues past where the read stops, is filled in from the germline J gene. V and J are TRBV13-3 and TRBJ1-3; 9 nucleotides agree with TRBD1. The CDR3 runs to 16 residues. V dropped 0 bases and J dropped 3; count of bases not matched to a gene: 4. The germline gives CDR1 NNHDY, CDR2 SYVADS. The CDR3 sequence is CASSDDRDRVGNTLYF. The sequenced CDR3 bases are TGTGCCAGCAGTGATGACCGGGACAGGGTTGGAAATACG.

Comment on this clone: Gene and germline names: mouse. The CDR3 goes on 4 residues after the read ends, and that part is filled in from the germline J gene. The V and J genes are TRBV17 and TRBJ2-7; 8 positions agree with TRBD2. CDR3 length equals 14 residues. Germline assignment: CDR1 MNHDT and CDR2 YYDKIL. The V gene end was trimmed by 0 bases and the J gene end by 3 bases; junction bases not matched to a gene: 1. Here the CDR3 reads CASSRDTGGYEQYF. The sequenced CDR3 bases are TGTGCTAGCAGTAGAGACACTGGGGGCTAT. Complete variable domain (other parts from reference TRBV17 and TRBJ2-7): DTTVKQNPRYKLARVGKPVNLICSQTMNHDTMYWYQKKPNQAPKLLLFYYDKILNREADTFEKFQSSRPNNSFCSLYIGSAGLEYSAMYLCASSRDTGGYEQYFGPGTRLTVL.

This clone appeared many times. Gene and germline names: mouse. Read sequence stops 4 residues before the CDR3 end, and the germline J gene provides the missing end. The gene calls are TRBV13-3 and TRBJ2-1; 7 bases agree with TRBD2. V gave up 6 bases and J gave up 6 bases; unmatched junction bases: 3. Looked up from germline, CDR1 is NNHDY and CDR2 is SYVADS. The CDR3 covers 12 residues. CDR3 DNA (partial): TGTGCCAGCACCCCTGGGGGTGCT. Translated: CASTPGGA. The complete CDR3 protein is CASTPGGAEQFF.

In its sample, this clone was seen a few times. Mouse germline and gene names are used. The CDR3 extends 4 residues past the end of the read, so its final part is completed from the germline J gene. The chain has TRBV1 and TRBJ1-4; 7 bases are shared with TRBD1. The CDR3 is 17 residues long. Germline loops: CDR1 NSQYPW, CDR2 LRSPGD (reference sequence). V lost 0 bases to trimming and J lost 0 bases; unmatched junction nucleotides: 4. The sequenced CDR3 bases are TGCACCTGCAGTGCAGAAGGGACAGCCCTTTCCAACGAA. Translation gives CTCSAEGTALSNE. The whole CDR3 region reads CTCSAEGTALSNERLFF.

This clone was seen more than once but under ten times. The gene names given are mouse names. The read stops 4 residues short of the end of the CDR3; the missing end is completed from the germline J gene. This chain uses TRBV13-3 with TRBJ1-4; weak D call: TRBD1 (6 bases). The CDR3 has 14 amino acids. V lost 1 base and J lost 6, with 10 bases in between. Per germline, CDR1 NNHDY and CDR2 SYVADS. CDR3 DNA (partial): TGTGCCAGCAGTGATTTGGGGGGCCACGAA. It specifies CASSDLGGHE. The full-length CDR3 reads as CASSDLGGHERLFF.

This clone was seen only a few times. The listed genes are named as in mouse. The read gets to within 4 residues of the CDR3 end, and the germline J gene fills in the rest. The chain combines TRBV19 with TRBJ2-1, with 7 nucleotides matching TRBD1. With V trimmed by 5 bases and J by 6 bases, 2 bases remained unmatched. Germline V gene lookup returns CDR1 FNHDT and CDR2 SITEND (reference sequence). This CDR3 is 12 amino acids long. CDR3 protein: CASRNRGAEQFF. CDR3 DNA, as far as it was read: TGTGCCAGCAGAAACAGGGGTGCT. Using reference TRBV19 and TRBJ2-1 for the parts outside the CDR3, the full variable domain is GGIITQTPKFLIGQEGQKLTLKCQQNFNHDTMYWYRQDSGKGLRLIYYSITENDLQKGDLSEGYDASREKKSSFSLTVTSAQKNEMAVFLCASRNRGAEQFFGPGTRLTVL.

A remark on this clone: Gene and germline names: mouse. The DNA ends 4 residues before the CDR3 does, and the rest of the CDR3 is filled in from the germline J gene. The chain carries TRBV5 and TRBJ2-5; tentative D call: TRBD2 (6 bases). The V gene's germline CDR1 is LGHNA and CDR2 YNLKQL (reference sequence). This CDR3 spans 15 amino acids. The sequenced part of the CDR3 DNA is TGTGCCAGCAGCCAAGAGGGCCTGGGGAAAGAC. Translated, it gives CASSQEGLGKD. The complete CDR3 sequence is CASSQEGLGKDTQYF.

This clone was seen at least ten times. Genes and germline are mouse. The read falls 4 residues short of the CDR3 end, and the missing part is taken from the germline J gene. The V gene is TRBV13-3, the J gene TRBJ2-1; tentative D call: TRBD2 (7 bases). Trimming removed 1 base from V and 5 bases from J, with 13 bases in between. The V gene's germline CDR1 is NNHDY and CDR2 SYVADS. The length of the CDR3 is 15 residues. CDR3 region: CASSDSGGADAEQFF. Partial CDR3 DNA: TGTGCCAGCAGTGATTCGGGGGGCGCTGATGCT.

This clone was found a few times. The germline and genes are mouse ones. The sequenced fragment ends 4 residues before the CDR3 boundary, so the rest is inferred from the germline J gene. The rearrangement uses TRBV13-3 and TRBJ1-1; 8 nucleotides match TRBD1. The CDR3 has 13 residues. Germline lookup yields CDR1 NNHDY and CDR2 SYVADS. V shed 6 bases, J shed 4 bases, and the junction held 5 bases outside the gene matches. The CDR3 reads CASTGGAGTEVFF. The DNA read from the CDR3 is TGTGCCAGCACAGGGGGCGCAGGCACA.

A word on this clone: The TCRdb protein fails to match the DNA translation at residue 12; the protein reported here was translated from the DNA. All gene names here are mouse names. Read data end 3 residues before the CDR3 end; the end is taken from the germline J gene. This rearrangement joins TRBV17 to TRBJ1-3, with D perhaps TRBD1 (6 bases). V lost 7 bases and J lost 0, with 13 bases in between. Germline CDR1 MNHDT, CDR2 YYDKIL. The CDR3 runs 15 residues. The sequenced CDR3 bases are TGTGCTAGCACCTTTCTGACAGGTTCTGGAAATACG. As protein: CASTFLTGSGNT. The full CDR3 reads CASTFLTGSGNTLYF.

Regarding this clone: Gene names are mouse gene names. Read sequence stops 4 residues before the CDR3 end, and the germline J gene provides the missing end. The rearrangement links TRBV14 to TRBJ1-4, with TRBD1 matching 9 bases. This CDR3 spans 15 amino acids. V lost 4 bases to trimming and J lost 6 bases; unmatched junction nucleotides: 7. Germline V CDR1 and CDR2: SGHDT, FRDEAV. The sequenced CDR3 bases are TGTGCCAGCAGTCCCGGGACAGGGTGGGACGAA. Amino acid sequence: CASSPGTGWDE. The full CDR3 protein reads CASSPGTGWDERLFF.

The sample holds a few counts of this clone. The gene symbols are mouse symbols. The read stops 4 residues short of the end of the CDR3; the missing end is completed from the germline J gene. The chain links TRBV19 to TRBJ2-3; 10 nucleotides line up with TRBD2. The J segment lost 2 bases and the V segment lost 0 bases, leaving 3 bases of the junction unmatched. Germline lookup yields CDR1 FNHDT and CDR2 SITEND (reference sequence). The CDR3 runs 16 residues. The DNA read from the CDR3 is TGTGCCAGCAGTATAGTTACTGGGGGGGATGCAGAA. It is translated as CASSIVTGGDAE. The CDR3 in full is CASSIVTGGDAETLYF.

For this clone: Genes and germline are mouse. The read stops 4 residues short of the end of the CDR3; the missing end is completed from the germline J gene. V gene TRBV19 combines with J gene TRBJ1-4; 10 bases line up with TRBD1. With V trimmed by 7 bases and J by 6 bases, 12 bases remained unmatched. This CDR3 is 16 amino acids long. Per germline, CDR1 FNHDT and CDR2 SITEND (reference sequence). The covered CDR3 bases are TGTGCCAGCGCTGCCCCGTCCGGGACAGGGGACGAA. Its translation: CASAAPSGTGDE. The full CDR3 protein is CASAAPSGTGDERLFF.

Concerning this clone: Gene names are the mouse ones. The read falls 4 residues short of the CDR3 end, and the missing part is taken from the germline J gene. The chain has TRBV1 and TRBJ1-1; D unclear. This CDR3 is 13 amino acids long. CDR1 is NSQYPW and CDR2 is LRSPGD in the germline V gene (reference sequence). CDR3 sequence reads: CTCSADSQTEVFF. The CDR3 DNA, read in part, is TGCACCTGCAGTGCAGATAGTCAGACA.

In regard to this clone: Gene and germline names: mouse. The missing CDR3 end, 4 residues past where the read stops, is filled in from the germline J gene. The gene calls are TRBV12-2 and TRBJ2-7; 10 positions agree with TRBD1. Trimming took 4 bases from V and 2 from J; bases not matched to a gene: 4. This CDR3 region has 14 residues. Germline V gene sequence: CDR1 SGHLS, CDR2 HYDKME. The CDR3 protein is CASSRGTGAYEQYF. The covered CDR3 bases are TGTGCCAGCTCCCGAGGGACAGGGGCCTAT.

This clone was detected a few times. Germline and genes: mouse. The read ends 4 residues early relative to the CDR3; the germline J gene fills the gap. The chain recombines TRBV16 with TRBJ2-2; D might be TRBD2 (6 bases). This CDR3 contains 16 residues. Germline loops: CDR1 SGHSA, CDR2 FRNQAP. V was trimmed by 0 bases and J by 1 base, leaving 9 bases between them. CDR3 amino acids: CASSLDTGINTGQLYF. CDR3 DNA, as far as it was read: TGTGCAAGCAGCTTAGACACTGGGATAAACACCGGG.

About this clone: Genes and germline come from the mouse. The read comes to an end 4 residues before the CDR3 does, leaving the germline J gene to fill in the end. The J gene is TRBJ2-5, the V gene TRBV29, with TRBD1 matching over 7 bases. V gave up 2 bases and J gave up 2 bases; unmatched junction bases: 4. The germline V gene has CDR1 MSHET and CDR2 SYDVDS. CDR3 length: 15 residues. The CDR3 sequence: CASSLPQGSQDTQYF. The sequenced CDR3 bases are TGTGCTAGCAGTTTACCACAGGGGAGCCAAGAC.

On this clone itself: Germline and genes here are mouse. In the same sample, other DNA sequences code for this CDR3. The CDR3 spells CASSEQTGGAETLYF. The CDR3 bases that were read are TGTGCCAGCAGTGAACAAACTGGGGGTGCAGAA. The chain couples TRBV13-3 to TRBJ2-3; TRBD2 matches at 7 bases. The missing CDR3 end, 4 residues past where the read stops, is filled in from the germline J gene. CDR3 length: 15 amino acids. Germline values: CDR1 NNHDY, CDR2 SYVADS. V was clipped by 2 bases and J by 1 base; unmatched bases: 4.

This clone appeared a few times. Mouse gene names and germline throughout. With the read ending 4 residues before the CDR3 end, the germline J gene is used to fill in that end. This chain links TRBV13-3 with TRBJ2-7; 8 nucleotides agree with TRBD2. The CDR3 runs to 14 residues. The V gene's germline CDR1 is NNHDY and CDR2 SYVADS. Here the CDR3 reads CASSEGGGADEQYF. The DNA read from the CDR3 is TGTGCCAGCAGTGAAGGGGGGGGCGCCGAT.

This clone was counted only a few times. Mouse gene names apply. Read coverage stops 4 residues before the CDR3 terminus; the germline J gene supplies the remainder. The rearrangement joins TRBV13-3 to TRBJ2-3; the D is unclear. Trimming left V 7 bases short and J 0 bases short, with 12 bases between. Germline CDR1 is NNHDY and CDR2 is SYVADS. CDR3 length equals 14 residues. The covered CDR3 bases are TGTGCCAGCCGTCCCCAAATTAGTGCAGAA. It encodes CASRPQISAE. The full CDR3 reads CASRPQISAETLYF.

This clone was seen only a few times. TCRdb's protein sequence differs at residue 14 from the translated DNA; the protein presented here follows the DNA. Gene labels here are mouse ones. The CDR3 end falls 3 residues outside the read, so it is completed with the germline J gene. J is TRBJ1-3 and V is TRBV19, with D possibly matching TRBD1 (6 bases). V was cut by 1 base and J by 0 bases, with 14 bases left in between. CDR1 and CDR2 from the germline V gene are FNHDT and SITEND (reference sequence). The CDR3 totals 17 residues. The CDR3 bases that were read are TGTGCCAGCAGTATACCCTGGGACATAAATTCTGGAAATACG. It yields the protein CASSIPWDINSGNT. The full CDR3 protein reads CASSIPWDINSGNTLYF.

This clone was observed at least ten times. The DNA translation disagrees with the TCRdb protein at residue 12, so the protein in this description comes from the DNA. Genes and germline are mouse. The read stops 3 residues short of the end of the CDR3; the missing end is completed from the germline J gene. The V gene is TRBV13-3, the J gene TRBJ1-6; D gene ambiguous. TRBJ1-6 has ORF status, its function being uncertain. The CDR3 is 15 residues long. Looked up from germline, CDR1 is NNHDY and CDR2 is SYVADS. Trimming pared 1 base from V and 3 bases from J, leaving 8 bases between. The covered CDR3 bases are TGTGCCAGCAGTGATAATCAGCTCTATAATTCGCCC. Translated: CASSDNQLYNSP. In full, the CDR3 is CASSDNQLYNSPLYF.